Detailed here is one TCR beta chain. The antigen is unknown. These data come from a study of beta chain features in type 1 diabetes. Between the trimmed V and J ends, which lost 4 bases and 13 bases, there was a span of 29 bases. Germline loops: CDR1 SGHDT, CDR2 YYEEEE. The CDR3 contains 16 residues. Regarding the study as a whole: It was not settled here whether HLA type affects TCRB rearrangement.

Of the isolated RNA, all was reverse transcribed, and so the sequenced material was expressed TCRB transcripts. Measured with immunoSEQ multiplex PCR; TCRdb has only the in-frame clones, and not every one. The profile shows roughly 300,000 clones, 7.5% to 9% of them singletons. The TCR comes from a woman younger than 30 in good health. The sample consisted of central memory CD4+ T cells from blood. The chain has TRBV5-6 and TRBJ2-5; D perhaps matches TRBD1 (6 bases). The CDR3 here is CASSNGLPGQSLSRYF. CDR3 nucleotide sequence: TGTGCCAGCAGCAACGGGCTTCCTGGACAGAGCCTAAGTCGGTACTTC.